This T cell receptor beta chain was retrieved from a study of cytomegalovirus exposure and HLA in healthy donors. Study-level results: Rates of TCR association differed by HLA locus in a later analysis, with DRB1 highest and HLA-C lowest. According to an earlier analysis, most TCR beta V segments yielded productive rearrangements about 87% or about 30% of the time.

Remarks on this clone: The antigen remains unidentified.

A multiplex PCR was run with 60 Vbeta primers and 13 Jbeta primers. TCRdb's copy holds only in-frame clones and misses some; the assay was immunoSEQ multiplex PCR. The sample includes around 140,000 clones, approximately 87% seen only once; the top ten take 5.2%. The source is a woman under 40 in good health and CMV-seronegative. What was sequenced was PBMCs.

The CDR3 coding sequence is TGTGCCAGCTCCCCCCCGGGGTCCTACGAGCAGTACTTC. Translation: CASSPPGSYEQYF. This chain connects TRBV9 to TRBJ2-7, with D possibly TRBD2 on 5 matching bases. The CDR3 runs 13 residues. Germline CDR1 reads SGDLS; CDR2 reads YYNGEE. The V end was cut by 7 bases, the J end by 1 base, with 12 bases between.